The rows below give T cell receptor beta chains drawn from one sample of a study of shared clonotypes between healthy human individuals. Sequenced by immunoSEQ multiplex PCR; TCRdb stores in-frame clones only, minus some. The table lists around 2,000,000 clones, about 95% of them singletons. Sequenced input: naive CD8+ T cells sorted from blood. All receptors come from a man between 18 and 35 years old in good health. Both conserved end residues are part of each CDR3.

TRBJ2-2	TRBV7-6	CASSLEAGGGELFF
TRBJ2-1	TRBV11-2	CASSLGGLVTYNEQFF
TRBJ1-1	TRBV4-1	CASSQARSNTEAFF
TRBJ1-5	TRBV1	CTSSRDNRPNQPQHF
TRBJ2-7	TRBV9	CASSSGGDYYEQYF
TRBJ2-3	TRBV4-1	CASSPRQITDTQYF
TRBJ2-7	TRBV7-2	CASSLDRVGSYEQYF
TRBJ1-1	TRBV4-1	CASSQVSNTEAFF
TRBJ1-2	TRBV6-5	CASAPGQGDGYTF
TRBJ1-6	TRBV15	CATSRDWGSSYNSPLHF
TRBJ2-1	TRBV11-2	CASSLGNEQFF
TRBJ2-7	TRBV11-2	CASSPGPGSYEQYF
TRBJ2-7	TRBV7-2	CASTQFGGSYEQYF
TRBJ2-1	TRBV4-1	CASSHTGTSIEQFF
TRBJ2-7	TRBV5-4	CASSLMDNAYEQYF
TRBJ1-4	TRBV9	CASSVGTQGEGKLFF
TRBJ1-1	TRBV4-1	CASRETGVTEAFF
TRBJ1-4	TRBV5-6	CASSLALGGEKLFF
TRBJ2-7	TRBV27	CASSLVAGVRSYEQYF
TRBJ2-3	TRBV27	CASSSPGGTDTQYF
TRBJ2-7	TRBV6-5	CASSYSTGENSYEQYF
TRBJ1-1	TRBV27	CASRSTGEAFF
TRBJ2-2	TRBV19	CASYRGDTGELFF
TRBJ1-4	TRBV6-6	CASTWGPGDEKLFF
TRBJ2-2	TRBV5-4	CASSLWEYTGELFF
TRBJ1-5	TRBV19	CASSMFLYSNQPQHF
TRBJ1-2	TRBV6-5	CASSHGTDLGYGYTF
TRBJ2-5	TRBV19	CASPRLGQETQYF
TRBJ1-2	TRBV13	CASSPPDTGTEFFYTF
TRBJ2-5	TRBV7-8	CASSPRDRGTETQYF
TRBJ1-6	TRBV6-5	CASSYTGGLSPLHF
TRBJ2-7	TRBV4-1	CASSQETIYEQYF
TRBJ2-2	TRBV5-6	CASSAGPGPGELFF
TRBJ2-3	TRBV5-8	CASSIEVGGDFTDTQYF
TRBJ2-7	TRBV2	CASSGSGTPSYEQYF
TRBJ2-5	TRBV10-2	CASSEGHSGGDEETQYF
TRBJ2-1	TRBV5-1	CASSFGGIAYNEQFF
TRBJ2-1	TRBV9	CASSETGAHNEQFF
TRBJ1-1	TRBV19	CASSMAPNTEAFF
TRBJ2-5	TRBV4-1	CASSQPPVASEQETQYF
TRBJ2-7	TRBV10-1	CASSGQVGEQYF
TRBJ2-1	TRBV28	CASSSLAGVWEQFF
TRBJ1-1	TRBV27	CASSLSGANTEAFF
TRBJ2-1	TRBV9	CASSVKLAGYNEQFF
TRBJ2-3	TRBV4-1	CASSQDGGDPDTQYF
TRBJ2-2	TRBV5-4	CASSYNRVLNTGELFF
TRBJ1-1	TRBV6-5	CASSFSGGGLTEAFF
TRBJ1-2	TRBV28	CASSPLGEGGYGYTF
TRBJ2-7	TRBV11-3	CASSLTGQGFDEQYF
TRBJ1-2	TRBV27	CASSFSGGFYGYTF
TRBJ1-6	TRBV5-6	CASSHIGAESDSPLHF
TRBJ2-5	TRBV2	CASTSGLALQETQYF
TRBJ2-7	TRBV27	CASVSRIGGALGEQYF
TRBJ1-4	TRBV2	CASSTFEQGNEKLFF